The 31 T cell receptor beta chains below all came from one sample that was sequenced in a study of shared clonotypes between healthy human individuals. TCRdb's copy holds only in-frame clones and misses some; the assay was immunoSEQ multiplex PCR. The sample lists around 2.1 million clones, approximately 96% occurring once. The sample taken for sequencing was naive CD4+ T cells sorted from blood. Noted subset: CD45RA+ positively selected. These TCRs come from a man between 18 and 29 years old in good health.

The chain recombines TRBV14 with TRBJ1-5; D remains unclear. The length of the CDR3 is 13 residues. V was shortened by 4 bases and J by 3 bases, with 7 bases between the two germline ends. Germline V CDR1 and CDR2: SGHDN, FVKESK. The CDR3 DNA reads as TGTGCCAGCAGCCGCAGCTTCAATCAGCCCCAGCATTTT. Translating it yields CASSRSFNQPQHF.

The DNA for the CDR3 is TGTGCCAGCAGTGATAAGCGGGGGGATGAGACCCAGTACTTC. Its protein product is CASSDKRGDETQYF. V gene TRBV6-1 combines with J gene TRBJ2-5, with 9 positions matching TRBD2. The V gene's germline CDR1 is MNHNS and CDR2 SASEGT. CDR3 size: 14 residues. The J segment lost 5 bases and the V segment lost 3 bases, leaving 4 bases of the junction unmatched.

The CDR3 sequence: CAISALALSPYEQYF. The DNA of the CDR3 is TGTGCCATCAGTGCCCTAGCCCTGAGTCCCTACGAGCAGTACTTC. The chain combines TRBV10-3 with TRBJ2-7, with D possibly being TRBD2 (5 bases). Trimming pared 4 bases from V and 2 bases from J, leaving 15 bases between. Germline V gives CDR1 ENHRY, CDR2 SYGVKD. The CDR3 is made up of 15 amino acids.

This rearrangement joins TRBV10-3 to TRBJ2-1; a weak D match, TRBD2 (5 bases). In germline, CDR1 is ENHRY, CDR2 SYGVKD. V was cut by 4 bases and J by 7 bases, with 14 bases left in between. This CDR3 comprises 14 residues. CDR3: CAISGGIVENEQFF. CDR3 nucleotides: TGTGCCATCAGTGGAGGGATAGTAGAGAATGAGCAGTTCTTC.

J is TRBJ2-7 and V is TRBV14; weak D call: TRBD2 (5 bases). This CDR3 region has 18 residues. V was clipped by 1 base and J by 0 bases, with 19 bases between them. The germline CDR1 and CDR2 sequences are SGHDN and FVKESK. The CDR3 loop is CASSQAGGYKPSSYEQYF. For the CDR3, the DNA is TGTGCCAGCAGCCAAGCTGGAGGATACAAACCTAGCTCCTACGAGCAGTACTTC.

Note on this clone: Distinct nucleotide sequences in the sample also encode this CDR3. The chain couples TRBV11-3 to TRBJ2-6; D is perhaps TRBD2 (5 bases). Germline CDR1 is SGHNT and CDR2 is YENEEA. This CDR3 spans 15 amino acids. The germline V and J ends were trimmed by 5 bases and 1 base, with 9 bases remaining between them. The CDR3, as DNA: TGTGCCAGCAGCCCGGGAAGTTCTGGGGCCAACGTCCTGACTTTC. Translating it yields CASSPGSSGANVLTF.

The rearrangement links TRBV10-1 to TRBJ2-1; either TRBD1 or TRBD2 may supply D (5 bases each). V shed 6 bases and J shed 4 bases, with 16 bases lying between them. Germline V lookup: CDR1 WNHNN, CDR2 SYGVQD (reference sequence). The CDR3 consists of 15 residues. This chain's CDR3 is CASSLTAGRYNEQFF. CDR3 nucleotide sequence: TGCGCCAGCAGCCTTACGGCAGGGAGATACAATGAGCAGTTCTTC.

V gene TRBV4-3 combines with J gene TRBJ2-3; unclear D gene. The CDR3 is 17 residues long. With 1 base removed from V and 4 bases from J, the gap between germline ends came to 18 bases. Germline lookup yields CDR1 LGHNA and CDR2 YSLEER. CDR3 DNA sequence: TGCGCCAGCAGCCAAGCTGGACGCAAGGCGGCCGCAGATACGCAGTATTTT. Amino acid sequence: CASSQAGRKAAADTQYF.

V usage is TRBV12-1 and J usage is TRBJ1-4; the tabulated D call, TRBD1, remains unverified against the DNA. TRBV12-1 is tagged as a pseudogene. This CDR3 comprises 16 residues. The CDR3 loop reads CASSPRDRGRVEKLFF. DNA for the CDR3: TGTGCCAGCAGCCCCCGGGACAGGGGGCGGGTTGAAAAACTGTTTTTT.

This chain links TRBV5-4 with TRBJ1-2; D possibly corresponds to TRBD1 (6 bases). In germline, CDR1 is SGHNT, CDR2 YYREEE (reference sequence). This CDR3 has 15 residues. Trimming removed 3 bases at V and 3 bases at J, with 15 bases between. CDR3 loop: CASSSARDMDYGYTF. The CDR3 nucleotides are TGTGCCAGCAGCTCAGCTCGGGACATGGACTATGGCTACACCTTC. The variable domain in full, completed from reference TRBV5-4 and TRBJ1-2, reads ETGVTQSPTHLIKTRGQQVTLRCSSQSGHNTVSWYQQALGQGPQFIFQYYREEENGRGNFPPRFSGLQFPNYSSELNVNALELDDSALYLCASSSARDMDYGYTFGSGTRLTVV.

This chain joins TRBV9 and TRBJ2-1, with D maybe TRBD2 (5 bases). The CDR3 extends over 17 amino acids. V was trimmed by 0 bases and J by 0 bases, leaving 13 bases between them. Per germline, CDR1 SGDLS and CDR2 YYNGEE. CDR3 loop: CASSVALGLPSYNEQFF. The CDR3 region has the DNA TGTGCCAGCAGCGTAGCCCTCGGACTGCCCTCCTACAATGAGCAGTTCTTC.

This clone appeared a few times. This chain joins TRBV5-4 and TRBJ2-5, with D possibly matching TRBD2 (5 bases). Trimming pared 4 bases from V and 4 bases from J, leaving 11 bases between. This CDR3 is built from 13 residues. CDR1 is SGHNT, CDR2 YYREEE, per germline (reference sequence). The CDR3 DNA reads TGTGCCAGCAGCCAGGACTGGGTAGAGACCCAGTACTTC. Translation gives CASSQDWVETQYF.

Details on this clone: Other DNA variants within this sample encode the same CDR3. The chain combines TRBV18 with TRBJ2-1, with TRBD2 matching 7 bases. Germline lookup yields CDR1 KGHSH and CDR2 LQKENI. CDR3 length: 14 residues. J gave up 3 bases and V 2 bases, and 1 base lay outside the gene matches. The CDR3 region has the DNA TGTGCCAGCTCACCAGGACTAGACTACAATGAGCAGTTCTTC. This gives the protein CASSPGLDYNEQFF.

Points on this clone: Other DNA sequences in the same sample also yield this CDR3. CDR3 bases: TGTGCCAGCTCACCCAGACTAGCGGGGGGGGATGAGCAGTTCTTC. It specifies CASSPRLAGGDEQFF. V usage is TRBV18 and J usage is TRBJ2-1, with 14 bases matching TRBD2. CDR1 and CDR2 from the germline V gene are KGHSH and LQKENI. The CDR3 sequence is 15 residues long. V gave up 3 bases and J gave up 8 bases; unmatched junction bases: 3.

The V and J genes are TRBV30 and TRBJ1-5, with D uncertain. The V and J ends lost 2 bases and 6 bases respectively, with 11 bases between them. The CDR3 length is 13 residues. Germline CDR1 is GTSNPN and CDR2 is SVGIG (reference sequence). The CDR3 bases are TGTGCCTGGAGTACCGAGGGCGGTCAGCCCCAGCATTTT. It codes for CAWSTEGGQPQHF.

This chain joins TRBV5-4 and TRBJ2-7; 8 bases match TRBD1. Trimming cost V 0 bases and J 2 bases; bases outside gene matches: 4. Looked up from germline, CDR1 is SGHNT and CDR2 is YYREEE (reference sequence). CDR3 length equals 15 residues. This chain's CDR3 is CASSLAAGGPYEQYF. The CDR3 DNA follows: TGTGCCAGCAGCTTGGCGGCAGGGGGCCCCTACGAGCAGTACTTC.

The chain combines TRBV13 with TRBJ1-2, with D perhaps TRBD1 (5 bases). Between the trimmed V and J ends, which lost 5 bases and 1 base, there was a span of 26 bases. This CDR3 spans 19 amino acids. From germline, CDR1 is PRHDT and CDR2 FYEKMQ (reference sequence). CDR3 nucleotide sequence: TGTGCCAGCAGCACCTCCCCCACGAAGAGTGGGGCTCTTAACTATGGCTACACCTTC. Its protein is CASSTSPTKSGALNYGYTF.

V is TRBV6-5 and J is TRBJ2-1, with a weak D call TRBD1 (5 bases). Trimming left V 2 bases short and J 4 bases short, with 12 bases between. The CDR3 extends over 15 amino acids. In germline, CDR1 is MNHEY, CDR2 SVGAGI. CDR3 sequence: CASSYQGQGYNEQFF. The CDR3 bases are TGTGCCAGCAGTTACCAGGGTCAAGGGTACAATGAGCAGTTCTTC.

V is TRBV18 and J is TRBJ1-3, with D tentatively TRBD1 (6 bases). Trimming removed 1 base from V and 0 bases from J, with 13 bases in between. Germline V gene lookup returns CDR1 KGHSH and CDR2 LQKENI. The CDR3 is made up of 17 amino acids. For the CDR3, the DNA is TGTGCCAGCTCACCACAGCTATGGACAGACTCTGGAAACACCATATATTTT. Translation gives CASSPQLWTDSGNTIYF.

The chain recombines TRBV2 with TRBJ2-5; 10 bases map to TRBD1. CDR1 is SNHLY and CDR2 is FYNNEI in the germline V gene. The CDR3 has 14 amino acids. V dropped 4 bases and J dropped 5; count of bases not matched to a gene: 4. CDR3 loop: CASSGSDRGETQYF. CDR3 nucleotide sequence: TGTGCCAGCAGTGGCTCGGACAGGGGGGAGACCCAGTACTTC.

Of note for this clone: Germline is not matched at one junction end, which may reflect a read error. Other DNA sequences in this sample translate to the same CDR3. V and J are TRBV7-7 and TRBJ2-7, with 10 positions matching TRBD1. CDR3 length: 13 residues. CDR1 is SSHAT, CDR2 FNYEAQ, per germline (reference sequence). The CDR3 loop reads CASSSDRGYEQYF. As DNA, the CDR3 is TGTGCTAGCAGCTCGGACAGGGGGTACGAGCAGTACTTC.

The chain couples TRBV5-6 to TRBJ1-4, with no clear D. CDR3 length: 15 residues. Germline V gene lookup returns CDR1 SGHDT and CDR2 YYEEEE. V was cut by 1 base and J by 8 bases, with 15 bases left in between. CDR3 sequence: CASSLKGPTGEKLFF. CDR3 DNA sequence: TGTGCCAGCAGCTTGAAAGGACCGACCGGCGAAAAACTGTTTTTT.

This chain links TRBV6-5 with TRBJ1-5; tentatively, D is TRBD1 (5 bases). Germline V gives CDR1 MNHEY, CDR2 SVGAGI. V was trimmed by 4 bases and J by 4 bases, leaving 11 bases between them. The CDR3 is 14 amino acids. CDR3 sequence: CASSSGYRNQPQHF. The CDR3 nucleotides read TGTGCCAGCAGTTCAGGGTATCGGAATCAGCCCCAGCATTTT.

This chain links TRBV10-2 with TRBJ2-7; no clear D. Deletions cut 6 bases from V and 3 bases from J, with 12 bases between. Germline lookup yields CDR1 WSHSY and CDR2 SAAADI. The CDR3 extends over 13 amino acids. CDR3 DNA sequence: TGCGCCAGCAGAGGCGGAGAATACTACGAGCAGTACTTC. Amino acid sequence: CASRGGEYYEQYF.

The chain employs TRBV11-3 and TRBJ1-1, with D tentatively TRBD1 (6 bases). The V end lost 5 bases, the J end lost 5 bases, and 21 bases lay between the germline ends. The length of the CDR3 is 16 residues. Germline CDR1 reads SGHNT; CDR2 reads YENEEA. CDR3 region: CASSPGAGSSGTEAFF. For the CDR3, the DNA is TGTGCCAGCAGCCCAGGGGCAGGGAGTAGCGGTACTGAAGCTTTCTTT.

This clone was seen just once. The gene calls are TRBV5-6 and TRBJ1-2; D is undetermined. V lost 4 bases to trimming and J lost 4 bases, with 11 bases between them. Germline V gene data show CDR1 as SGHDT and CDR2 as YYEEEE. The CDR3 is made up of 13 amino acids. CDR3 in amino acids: CASSPTFGYGYTF. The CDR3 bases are TGTGCCAGCAGCCCGACTTTCGGCTATGGCTACACCTTC.

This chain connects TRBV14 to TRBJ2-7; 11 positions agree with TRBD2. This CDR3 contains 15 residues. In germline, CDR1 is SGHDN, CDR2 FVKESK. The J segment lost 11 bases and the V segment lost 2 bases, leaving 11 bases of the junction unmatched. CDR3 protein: CASSQWGLAEESKYF. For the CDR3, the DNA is TGTGCCAGCAGCCAATGGGGACTAGCGGAAGAAAGTAAGTACTTC.

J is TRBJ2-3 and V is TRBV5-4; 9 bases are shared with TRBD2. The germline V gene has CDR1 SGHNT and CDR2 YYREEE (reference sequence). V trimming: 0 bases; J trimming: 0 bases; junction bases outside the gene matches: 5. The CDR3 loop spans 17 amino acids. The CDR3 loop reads CASSLVVAGASTDTQYF. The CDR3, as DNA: TGTGCCAGCAGCTTGGTAGTAGCGGGGGCTAGCACAGATACGCAGTATTTT.

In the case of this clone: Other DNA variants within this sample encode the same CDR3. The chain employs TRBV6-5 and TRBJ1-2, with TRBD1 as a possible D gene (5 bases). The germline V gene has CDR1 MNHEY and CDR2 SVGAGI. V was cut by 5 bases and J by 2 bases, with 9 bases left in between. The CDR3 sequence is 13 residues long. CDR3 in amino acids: CASSTRGNYGYTF. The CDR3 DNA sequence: TGTGCCAGCAGTACCCGGGGGAACTATGGCTACACCTTC.

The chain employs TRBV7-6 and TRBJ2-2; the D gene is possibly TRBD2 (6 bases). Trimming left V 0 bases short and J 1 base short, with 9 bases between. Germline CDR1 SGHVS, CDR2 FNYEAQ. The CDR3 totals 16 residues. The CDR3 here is CASSLAGRGNTGELFF. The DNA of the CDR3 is TGTGCCAGCAGCTTAGCGGGGCGGGGGAACACCGGGGAGCTGTTTTTT.

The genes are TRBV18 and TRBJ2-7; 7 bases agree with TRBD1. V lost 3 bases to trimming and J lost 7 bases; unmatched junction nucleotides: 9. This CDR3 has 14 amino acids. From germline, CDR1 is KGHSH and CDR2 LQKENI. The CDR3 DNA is TGTGCCAGCTCACCGCGACAGGGTCAAAGGGAGCAGTACTTC. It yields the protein CASSPRQGQREQYF.